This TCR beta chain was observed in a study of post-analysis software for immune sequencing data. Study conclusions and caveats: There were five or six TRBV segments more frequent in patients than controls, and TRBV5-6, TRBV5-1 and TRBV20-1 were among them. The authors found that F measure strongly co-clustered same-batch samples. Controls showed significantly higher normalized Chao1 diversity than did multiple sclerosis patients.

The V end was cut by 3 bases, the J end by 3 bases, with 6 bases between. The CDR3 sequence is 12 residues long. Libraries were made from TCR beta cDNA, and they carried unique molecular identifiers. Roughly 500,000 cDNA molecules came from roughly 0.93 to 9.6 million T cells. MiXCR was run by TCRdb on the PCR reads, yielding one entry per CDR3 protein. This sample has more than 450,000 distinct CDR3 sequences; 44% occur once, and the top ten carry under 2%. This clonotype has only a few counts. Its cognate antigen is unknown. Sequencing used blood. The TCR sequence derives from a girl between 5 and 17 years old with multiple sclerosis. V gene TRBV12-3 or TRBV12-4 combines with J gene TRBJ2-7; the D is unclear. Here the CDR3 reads CASSFKFYEQYF. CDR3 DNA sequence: TGTGCCAGCAGTTTCAAGTTCTACGAGCAGTACTTC.